These T cell receptor beta chains were read from a single sample in a study of cytotoxic CD8 clonotypes in ibrutinib-treated CLL. Libraries were prepared by immunoSEQ multiplex PCR; TCRdb keeps only in-frame clonotypes and omits some of them. The table records approximately 340,000 clones, roughly two thirds of them present only once. The sequencing here drew on PBMCs, taken after 36 months of ibrutinib treatment. These receptors came from a human donor with chronic lymphocytic leukemia. The CDR3 runs from the conserved cysteine through the conserved F or W. Each record gives: clone size, J gene, D gene, V gene, CDR3 DNA, CDR3 protein. D genes are given only for firm matches. Some rows have no size entry. The others give once, few or many, or a class for an expanded clone.

size: once
J: TRBJ1-4
D: TRBD1
V: TRBV9
DNA: TGTGCCAGCAGCGTGGCCTCAGGGGGCTTCACAGAAAAACTGTTTTTT
CDR3: CASSVASGGFTEKLFF

size: NA
J: TRBJ2-7
D: TRBD1
V: TRBV2
DNA: TGTGCCAGCAGTGTCGGACAGGGGGCTACGAGGGGGCAGTACTTC
CDR3: CASSVGQGATRGQYF

size: NA
J: TRBJ2-1
D: TRBD2
V: TRBV27
DNA: TGTGCCAGCAGCCTATCCAAACTAGCGGGATTCTACAATGAGCAGTTCTTC
CDR3: CASSLSKLAGFYNEQFF

size: NA
J: TRBJ2-3
D: TRBD2
V: TRBV6-5
DNA: TGTGCCAGCAGAAGTAGCGGGAGGACCACAGATACGCAGTATTTT
CDR3: CASRSSGRTTDTQYF

size: NA
J: TRBJ1-2
D: NA
V: TRBV25-1
DNA: TGTGCCAGCAGTGCCCCGCCGGGCTACACCTTC
CDR3: CASSAPPGYTF

size: NA
J: TRBJ1-2
D: NA
V: TRBV4-1
DNA: TGCGCCAGCAGCCGGCCGGGGGCGCGGCGCTACACCTTC
CDR3: CASSRPGARRYTF

size: NA
J: TRBJ2-7
D: NA
V: TRBV19
DNA: TGTGCCAGTAGTATGTCTAGGGGAGGCCAGCAGTACTTC
CDR3: CASSMSRGGQQYF

size: NA
J: TRBJ2-7
D: TRBD2
V: TRBV2
DNA: TGTGCCAGCGGCCGACTAGCGGGGGGGCTTCGCGAGCAGTACTTC
CDR3: CASGRLAGGLREQYF

size: NA
J: TRBJ2-7
D: NA
V: TRBV11-3
DNA: TGTGCCAGCAGGCGTGGGGCCTACGAGCAGTACTTC
CDR3: CASRRGAYEQYF

size: NA
J: TRBJ2-3
D: NA
V: TRBV7-9
DNA: TGTGCCAGCACGGGGGACAACACAGATACGCAGTATTTT
CDR3: CASTGDNTDTQYF

size: NA
J: TRBJ1-6
D: NA
V: TRBV2
DNA: TGTGCCAGCAGTAACCAGGACCTCTCCCGTTCACCCCTCCACTTT
CDR3: CASSNQDLSRSPLHF